The 22 T cell receptor beta chains presented below share a single source sample, sequenced in a study of cytomegalovirus exposure and HLA in healthy donors. The PCR contained 60 Vbeta and 13 Jbeta primers. TCRdb's copy holds only in-frame clones and misses some; the assay was immunoSEQ multiplex PCR. Altogether about 240,000 clones are present, about 81% being singletons, with the ten largest covering less than 8.5%. The sequenced sample consisted of PBMCs. These receptors all stem from a woman aged 55-70 years in good health and CMV-seropositive.

The V gene is TRBV5-1, the J gene TRBJ1-1, with a weak D call TRBD1 (6 bases). Per the germline V gene, CDR1 is SGHRS and CDR2 is YFSETQ. V was pared by 3 bases and J by 7 bases, with 10 bases between. The CDR3 totals 12 residues. In DNA form, the CDR3 reads TGCGCCAGCAGCTCAGAGGGGGTTGAAGCTTTCTTT. As protein: CASSSEGVEAFF. The full variable domain, rest sourced from reference TRBV5-1 and TRBJ1-1, is KAGVTQTPRYLIKTRGQQVTLSCSPISGHRSVSWYQQTPGQGLQFLFEYFSETQRNKGNFPGRFSGRQFSNSRSEMNVSTLELGDSALYLCASSSEGVEAFFGQGTRLTVV.

The CDR3 loop is CAWSQRDNQPQHF. As DNA, the CDR3 is TGTGCCTGGAGTCAGAGGGACAATCAGCCCCAGCATTTT. The chain uses TRBV30 and TRBJ1-5, with D hard to call. V lost 2 bases and J 3 bases, leaving 8 bases between the germline ends. From germline, CDR1 is GTSNPN and CDR2 SVGIG (reference sequence). The CDR3 covers 13 residues. The full variable domain, completed using reference TRBV30 and TRBJ1-5, is SQTIHQWPATLVQPVGSPLSLECTVEGTSNPNLYWYRQAAGRGLQLLFYSVGIGQISSEVPQNLSASRPQDRQFILSSKKLLLSDSGFYLCAWSQRDNQPQHFGDGTRLSIL.

There are a few counts of this clone. The rearrangement joins TRBV27 to TRBJ1-1; 7 nucleotides agree with TRBD1. The CDR3 consists of 15 residues. CDR1 and CDR2 from the germline V gene are MNHEY and SMNVEV (reference sequence). V was pared by 4 bases and J by 0 bases, with 5 bases of the junction left unmatched. Here the CDR3 DNA reads TGTGCCAGCAGTTCCGGGACAGACATGAACACTGAAGCTTTCTTT. Encoded protein: CASSSGTDMNTEAFF.

This clone was found once. The genes are TRBV27 and TRBJ2-7; 7 bases agree with TRBD2. The CDR3 loop spans 17 amino acids. CDR1 is MNHEY, CDR2 SMNVEV, per germline (reference sequence). With V trimmed by 2 bases and J by 2 bases, 12 bases remained unmatched. For the CDR3, the DNA is TGTGCCAGCAGTTTAAAATTTATGAGGGGACTAACCTACGAGCAGTACTTC. Its translation: CASSLKFMRGLTYEQYF.

This clone was observed a handful of times. The chain employs TRBV5-5 and TRBJ2-1, with TRBD2 as a possible D gene (6 bases). Germline CDR1 is SGHKS and CDR2 is YYEKEE (reference sequence). Deletions cut 4 bases from V and 5 bases from J, with 16 bases between. The CDR3 is 15 residues long. CDR3 region: CASSRGTVRDNEQFF. For the CDR3, the DNA is TGTGCCAGCAGCCGGGGGACGGTCAGGGACAATGAGCAGTTCTTC.

The sample holds a few counts of this clone. The genes are TRBV30 and TRBJ2-7; TRBD1 aligns across 10 bases. Germline V gives CDR1 GTSNPN, CDR2 SVGIG (reference sequence). This CDR3 is built from 15 residues. V shed 6 bases and J 0 bases; nucleotides not matched to a gene: 8. The CDR3: CACRRTGGLSYEQYF. CDR3 in DNA: TGTGCCTGCCGCCGGACAGGGGGGCTCTCCTACGAGCAGTACTTC. The full variable domain, with the rest looked up from reference TRBV30 and TRBJ2-7, is SQTIHQWPATLVQPVGSPLSLECTVEGTSNPNLYWYRQAAGRGLQLLFYSVGIGQISSEVPQNLSASRPQDRQFILSSKKLLLSDSGFYLCACRRTGGLSYEQYFGPGTRLTVT.

A few counts support this clone. This sequence joins TRBV7-9 and TRBJ2-7; the D is unclear. The CDR3 runs 12 residues. With 7 bases removed from V and 7 bases from J, the gap between germline ends came to 14 bases. Germline values: CDR1 SEHNR, CDR2 FQNEAQ (reference sequence). The CDR3 sequence: CASTSTGGEQYF. The CDR3 DNA sequence: TGTGCCAGCACCTCCACCGGCGGTGAGCAGTACTTC. Complete variable domain (other parts from reference TRBV7-9 and TRBJ2-7): DTGVSQNPRHKITKRGQNVTFRCDPISEHNRLYWYRQTLGQGPEFLTYFQNEAQLEKSRLLSDRFSAERPKGSFSTLEIQRTEQGDSAMYLCASTSTGGEQYFGPGTRLTVT.

This chain uses TRBV7-9 with TRBJ1-1; 8 nucleotides match TRBD1. Losses at the gene ends were 4 bases for V and 6 bases for J; bases not matched to a gene: 4. In germline, CDR1 is SEHNR, CDR2 FQNEAQ (reference sequence). This CDR3 spans 13 amino acids. This CDR3 reads CASSSWGQAEAFF. The DNA of the CDR3 is TGTGCCAGCAGCTCATGGGGACAGGCTGAAGCTTTCTTT.

V is TRBV5-1 and J is TRBJ2-2; D is ambiguous. V was clipped by 0 bases and J by 7 bases, with 4 bases between them. Germline CDR1 SGHRS, CDR2 YFSETQ. CDR3 length equals 12 residues. CDR3 amino acids: CASSLDGGELFF. CDR3 nucleotide sequence: TGCGCCAGCAGCTTGGACGGCGGGGAGCTGTTTTTT.

The rearrangement joins TRBV5-1 to TRBJ2-5; the match to TRBD2 covers 8 bases. The V and J ends lost 3 bases and 5 bases, in that order; junction bases with no gene match: 15. CDR3 length: 17 residues. Germline lookup yields CDR1 SGHRS and CDR2 YFSETQ. As DNA, the CDR3 is TGCGCCAGCAGCTCCCTGAGCGGGAGACCAAGGGGGGAGACCCAGTACTTC. Translated: CASSSLSGRPRGETQYF.

The J gene is TRBJ2-7, the V gene TRBV6-1; D might be TRBD1 (6 bases). CDR3 length equals 15 residues. V lost 3 bases to trimming and J lost 0 bases, with 12 bases between them. Germline V gene data show CDR1 as MNHNS and CDR2 as SASEGT. The DNA for the CDR3 is TGTGCCAGCAGTGATGCCCGGGACACCTCCTACGAGCAGTACTTC. Translated: CASSDARDTSYEQYF.

V gene TRBV12-5 combines with J gene TRBJ2-5; 9 nucleotides agree with TRBD1. The CDR3 spans 16 residues. Losses at the gene ends were 4 bases for V and 4 bases for J; bases not matched to a gene: 10. Germline CDR1 and CDR2: LGHNT and FRNRAP. The CDR3 nucleotides read TGTGCTAGTGGTTCGGATAGGACAGGGGTAGGAGAGACCCAGTACTTC. Translation: CASGSDRTGVGETQYF.

V is TRBV19 and J is TRBJ1-2; D may be TRBD1 (6 bases). Germline V gene sequence: CDR1 LNHDA, CDR2 SQIVND (reference sequence). The CDR3 covers 12 residues. V was cut by 9 bases and J by 4 bases, with 12 bases left in between. This CDR3 reads CASFRGGYGYTF. As DNA, the CDR3 is TGTGCCAGCTTCAGGGGCGGCTATGGCTACACCTTC.

The rearrangement uses TRBV28 and TRBJ2-3, with 9 positions matching TRBD2. The CDR3 has 16 residues. Looked up from germline, CDR1 is MDHEN and CDR2 is SYDVKM. V shed 3 bases and J 3 bases; nucleotides not matched to a gene: 7. In DNA, the CDR3 is TGTGCCAGCAGTTTGCTGGCGGGAGGGCCGACAGATACGCAGTATTTT. Amino acids: CASSLLAGGPTDTQYF.

The V and J genes are TRBV19 and TRBJ1-4; the D is unclear. Germline lookup yields CDR1 LNHDA and CDR2 SQIVND (reference sequence). This CDR3 has 14 amino acids. Trimming pared 7 bases from V and 0 bases from J, leaving 9 bases between. In DNA form, the CDR3 reads TGTGCCAGTACCAAGACTACAACTAATGAAAAACTGTTTTTT. This encodes CASTKTTTNEKLFF.

With respect to this clone: At one end, the junction sequence differs from germline, possibly due to a read error. The CDR3 DNA is TGCGCCAGCAGCTTGGCCTTAAGACAGGGCTCCCACGAGCAGTACTTC. Translating it yields CASSLALRQGSHEQYF. V gene TRBV5-1 combines with J gene TRBJ2-7, with 7 bases lining up with TRBD1. The CDR3 runs 16 residues. Germline V gene data show CDR1 as SGHRS and CDR2 as YFSETQ.

V and J are TRBV6-5 and TRBJ2-3; 8 bases are shared with TRBD2. The CDR3 is made up of 16 amino acids. Germline CDR1 is MNHEY and CDR2 is SVGAGI. J gave up 4 bases and V 2 bases, and 8 bases lay outside the gene matches. The CDR3 sequence is CASSYGSGRRADTQYF. The CDR3 DNA follows: TGTGCCAGCAGTTACGGGAGCGGGAGAAGGGCAGATACGCAGTATTTT.

This clone was recorded only once. The chain carries TRBV5-1 and TRBJ2-7; 10 bases are shared with TRBD2. The CDR3 is 14 amino acids. Germline trimming cut 1 base from V and 2 bases from J; bases unmatched to any gene: 0. Germline V gene lookup returns CDR1 SGHRS and CDR2 YFSETQ. CDR3 in amino acids: CASSLTSGAYEQYF. For the CDR3, the DNA is TGCGCCAGCAGCTTGACTAGCGGGGCCTACGAGCAGTACTTC.

This clone was counted between two and nine times. The rearrangement joins TRBV6-1 to TRBJ2-5, with a tentative D call TRBD1 (5 bases). V was shortened by 3 bases and J by 4 bases, with 15 bases between the two germline ends. The CDR3 has 15 residues. CDR1 and CDR2 from the germline V gene are MNHNS and SASEGT. DNA for the CDR3: TGTGCCAGCAGTGAGGGTGCAGGGCTTGGAGAGACCCAGTACTTC. It codes for CASSEGAGLGETQYF.

This clone was detected only once. V gene TRBV5-1 combines with J gene TRBJ2-1; the match to TRBD2 covers 9 bases. The junction had 7 bases not matched to a gene; V was cut back by 0 bases and J by 6 bases. Germline CDR1 and CDR2: SGHRS and YFSETQ. CDR3 length equals 16 residues. The CDR3 sequence: CASSLEAGGRGNEQFF. The CDR3 coding sequence is TGCGCCAGCAGCTTGGAGGCGGGAGGGCGCGGCAATGAGCAGTTCTTC.

The gene calls are TRBV29-1 and TRBJ2-7; 8 nucleotides align to TRBD2. The DNA end is a closer match to TRBJ2-5, so the J assignment may be wrong. Germline V gene lookup returns CDR1 SQVTM and CDR2 ANQGSEA. The CDR3 totals 12 residues. CDR3 sequence reads: CSVDTGGETQYF. In DNA, the CDR3 is TGCAGCGTTGATACGGGGGGGGAGACCCAGTACTTC.

V and J are TRBV5-5 and TRBJ1-3; a weak D match, TRBD1 (5 bases). CDR1 SGHKS and CDR2 YYEKEE come from the germline V gene (reference sequence). This CDR3 is 15 amino acids long. Trimming took 7 bases from V and 0 from J, leaving 14 bases between them. The CDR3 nucleotides read TGTGCCAGCGGGGGGGGGATGCACTCTGGAAACACCATATATTTT. Protein sequence: CASGGGMHSGNTIYF.